Below, one TCR beta chain is given with its context. The data are from a study of human CD8 memory T cell subsets. Production of TCR beta libraries used UMI-labeled 5' RACE as the method. TCRdb re-called the 5' RACE reads; one entry per CDR3 protein, DNA not given. This specimen shows just under 7,500 distinct CDR3 sequences; the ten leading clones hold roughly 20%. Germline V gene lookup returns CDR1 SGHVS and CDR2 FQNEAQ. CDR3 size: 14 residues. From buffy coats of healthy donors, the PBMC were obtained. Sequencing used CD8+ T cells from PBMCs. The genes are TRBV7-8 and TRBJ1-1; as DNA is missing, the TRBD1 call by TCRdb cannot be tested. The sequence derives from a human donor in good health. CDR3 region: CASSLPGGRTEAFF.